In this sample, the clone carrying this T cell receptor (beta chain) turned up a few times. Template switching created a universal primer site, and the cDNA included unique molecular identifiers. TCRdb used MiXCR to reprocess the 5' RACE reads, holding one entry per CDR3 protein. The top ten hold roughly 14% of the sample, which has under 900,000 distinct CDR3 sequences, around a sixth seen once. The V gene's germline CDR1 is KGHSH and CDR2 LQKENI. This CDR3 has 13 residues. The germline V and J ends were trimmed by 5 bases and 8 bases, with 14 bases remaining between them. The data stem from a study of identical twins. These same records also appear under a second study, on T cells expressing NK-cell markers. That source adds: Of CD8+ T cells, 1.0-7.0% belonged to dominant NKG2C+ clonotypes in several donors.

What was sequenced was PBMCs. The chain combines TRBV18 with TRBJ2-3; D perhaps matches TRBD2 (5 bases). The clonotype comes from a woman aged 18-29 years in good health. The CDR3: CASSSEGVGTQYF. In DNA, the CDR3 is TGTGCCAGCTCATCCGAGGGAGTGGGTACGCAGTATTTT.